Shown below are 30 T cell receptor beta chains from a single sample sequenced in a study of blood T cell repertoires in COVID-19. Here immunoSEQ multiplex PCR was the method, and the copy in TCRdb shows in-frame clones only, minus some. The sample shows 110,000 to 150,000 clones, about 80% of them seen only once. Sequenced material: peripheral blood. Receptor source: a human donor in a cohort sampled during active COVID-19.

This clone was seen a few times. The rearrangement uses TRBV24-1 and TRBJ1-5, with 7 bases matching TRBD1. With 9 bases clipped from V and 6 bases from J, the junction kept 4 bases outside the gene matches. Germline V gene sequence: CDR1 KGHDR, CDR2 SFDVKD. This CDR3 spans 12 amino acids. The CDR3 loop is CATGQGGQPQHF. In DNA, the CDR3 is TGTGCCACCGGGCAGGGGGGTCAGCCCCAGCATTTT.

This clone was found once. The chain couples TRBV6-5 to TRBJ1-3; D not resolved. There are 14 residues in the CDR3. Per germline, CDR1 MNHEY and CDR2 SVGAGI. The ends were cut back, 5 bases at V and 0 bases at J, with 8 bases in the middle. The chain's CDR3 is CASSRSRSGNTIYF. In DNA form, the CDR3 reads TGTGCCAGCAGTCGGTCTCGCTCTGGAAACACCATATATTTT.

This clone appeared a single time. The chain combines TRBV19 with TRBJ2-5; 11 nucleotides match TRBD2. Trimming cost V 6 bases and J 1 base; bases outside gene matches: 1. The germline V gene has CDR1 LNHDA and CDR2 SQIVND (reference sequence). The CDR3 length is 14 residues. Here the CDR3 DNA reads TGTGCCAGTAGGCTAGCGGGGGGCCAAGAGACCCAGTACTTC. Amino acid sequence: CASRLAGGQETQYF.

The rearrangement uses TRBV27 and TRBJ2-4, with a tentative D call TRBD1 (6 bases). Germline V CDR1 and CDR2: MNHEY, SMNVEV (reference sequence). Trimming took off 4 bases at V and 12 bases at J, with 16 bases between the two ends. This CDR3 contains 13 residues. The CDR3 DNA reads as TGTGCCAGCAGTTACCGGGGACAATATCATCAGTACTTC. Translated: CASSYRGQYHQYF.

This clone appeared once. V usage is TRBV2 and J usage is TRBJ2-2, with D perhaps matching TRBD2 (6 bases). The V end was cut by 6 bases, the J end by 4 bases, with 12 bases between. CDR1 and CDR2 (germline): SNHLY, FYNNEI. The CDR3 is 14 amino acids. As DNA, the CDR3 is TGTGCCAGCAGCCTGTTAGCGGCCACCGGGGAGCTGTTTTTT. Translation gives CASSLLAATGELFF.

The chain combines TRBV6-5 with TRBJ2-7; D may be TRBD1 (6 bases). Trimming removed 6 bases from V and 7 bases from J, with 13 bases in between. Germline lookup yields CDR1 MNHEY and CDR2 SVGAGI. CDR3 length: 12 residues. For the CDR3, the DNA is TGTGCCAGCAGCCACAGGGATCGGGAGCAGTACTTC. This encodes CASSHRDREQYF.

In nucleotides, the CDR3 is TGTGCCAGCAGCGGGATGGGACTAGCGGGGGGCACCTACAATGAGCAGTTCTTC. It yields the protein CASSGMGLAGGTYNEQFF. The rearrangement uses TRBV7-9 and TRBJ2-1, with 15 bases aligning to TRBD2. Looked up from germline, CDR1 is SEHNR and CDR2 is FQNEAQ (reference sequence). This CDR3 has 18 amino acids. V lost 5 bases and J lost 2; bases outside the gene matches: 7.

This clone has more than one count but fewer than ten. V and J are TRBV6-2 or TRBV6-3 and TRBJ1-1; the D gene is possibly TRBD1 (6 bases). V lost 6 bases to trimming and J lost 6 bases, with 20 bases between them. The CDR3 spans 15 residues. Germline lookup yields CDR1 MNHEY and CDR2 SVGEGT. DNA of the CDR3: TGTGCCAGCAGGCCTTCCGGGGGGCGCTCAGCTGAAGCTTTCTTT. Its translation is CASRPSGGRSAEAFF.

V usage is TRBV6-2 or TRBV6-3 and J usage is TRBJ2-7; 8 positions agree with TRBD1. V was clipped by 0 bases and J by 2 bases; unmatched bases: 3. The CDR3 runs 15 residues. Germline loops: CDR1 MNHEY, CDR2 SVGEGT. Here the CDR3 reads CASSYSLGQAYEQYV. CDR3 DNA: TGTGCCAGCAGTTACTCCCTGGGACAGGCCTACGAGCAGTACGTC.

The table lists this clone with a count of one. The chain uses TRBV6-5 and TRBJ1-1; unclear D gene. In germline, CDR1 is MNHEY, CDR2 SVGAGI. The V end was cut by 3 bases, the J end by 0 bases, with 8 bases between. CDR3 size: 14 residues. The chain's CDR3 is CASSYEGMNTEAFF. The DNA of the CDR3 is TGTGCCAGCAGTTATGAGGGTATGAACACTGAAGCTTTCTTT.

This chain connects TRBV7-2 to TRBJ1-6, with 7 bases identical to TRBD1. After removal of 5 bases from V and 7 bases from J, the junction contained 5 bases not matched to a gene. Germline V gives CDR1 SGHTA, CDR2 FQGNSA. The CDR3 loop spans 14 amino acids. The CDR3 here is CASSTGTANSPLHF. The CDR3 nucleotides are TGTGCCAGCAGCACCGGGACAGCGAATTCACCCCTCCACTTT.

This chain links TRBV27 with TRBJ1-2; D remains ambiguous. The CDR3 runs to 16 residues. From germline, CDR1 is MNHEY and CDR2 SMNVEV (reference sequence). V gave up 5 bases and J gave up 3 bases, with 19 bases separating them. CDR3 bases: TGTGCCAGCAGTCCACTTTCTGGGTGGGAGTACTATGGCTACACCTTC. As protein: CASSPLSGWEYYGYTF.

The chain joins TRBV28 to TRBJ2-3; 9 bases map to TRBD2. This CDR3 has 15 amino acids. V shed 6 bases and J 2 bases; nucleotides not matched to a gene: 6. Germline CDR1 and CDR2: MDHEN and SYDVKM. The CDR3, as DNA: TGTGCCAGCAGCCGGGCTAGCGGGACCACAGATACGCAGTATTTT. It is translated as CASSRASGTTDTQYF.

The J gene is TRBJ1-2, the V gene TRBV29-1; 8 bases are shared with TRBD1. J was trimmed by 6 bases and V by 4 bases; bases with no gene match: 4. From germline, CDR1 is SQVTM and CDR2 ANQGSEA. CDR3 length: 12 amino acids. The CDR3 coding sequence is TGCAGCGTTGCAGGACAGGGACATGGCTACACCTTC. Translation: CSVAGQGHGYTF.

This clone was detected only a few times. The DNA of the CDR3 is TGCGCCAGCAGCCCCGGACAGGGGGCGAGTTCACCCCTCCACTTT. This encodes CASSPGQGASSPLHF. The V gene is TRBV5-1, the J gene TRBJ1-6; 11 bases line up with TRBD1. CDR3 length: 15 amino acids. J gave up 9 bases and V 4 bases, and 6 bases lay outside the gene matches. Germline V CDR1 and CDR2: SGHRS, YFSETQ.

V is TRBV5-4 and J is TRBJ2-3; tentative D call: TRBD2 (5 bases). The CDR3 totals 13 residues. Germline V gives CDR1 SGHNT, CDR2 YYREEE (reference sequence). Trimming cost V 4 bases and J 6 bases, with 12 bases left between them. CDR3 loop: CASSLDWRDTQYF. The CDR3 DNA follows: TGTGCCAGCAGCCTGGACTGGAGGGATACGCAGTATTTT.

The V call is TRBV7-2, the J call TRBJ2-5; the D gene is possibly TRBD1 (6 bases). This CDR3 is built from 16 residues. Germline V gene data show CDR1 as SGHTA and CDR2 as FQGNSA. Trimming left V 4 bases short and J 8 bases short, with 23 bases between. CDR3 in amino acids: CASSSTIPRGKGTQYF. The CDR3 DNA follows: TGTGCCAGCAGCTCCACAATTCCAAGGGGGAAGGGAACCCAGTACTTC.

The chain links TRBV11-3 to TRBJ2-3, with 10 positions matching TRBD1. The CDR3 consists of 16 residues. Germline V gene sequence: CDR1 SGHNT, CDR2 YENEEA. Trimming at V came to 8 bases and at J to 3 bases, leaving 11 bases not matched to a gene. CDR3 in amino acids: CASRMRGQGLTDTQYF. For the CDR3, the DNA is TGTGCCAGCCGTATGCGGGGACAGGGGCTGACAGATACGCAGTATTTT. The full variable domain, its missing parts supplied by reference TRBV11-3 and TRBJ2-3, is EAGVVQSPRYKIIEKKQPVAFWCNPISGHNTLYWYLQNLGQGPELLIRYENEEAVDDSQLPKDRFSAERLKGVDSTLKIQPAELGDSAVYLCASRMRGQGLTDTQYFGPGTRLTVL.

This clone was picked up a small number of times. The chain employs TRBV4-3 and TRBJ1-5; unclear D gene. The CDR3 contains 16 residues. Deletions cut 1 base from V and 0 bases from J, with 10 bases between. Germline V gives CDR1 LGHNA, CDR2 YSLEER. The CDR3 DNA reads as TGCGCCAGCAGCCAAGTAGCCGGGTATAGCAATCAGCCCCAGCATTTT. Translating gives CASSQVAGYSNQPQHF.

The V and J genes are TRBV7-9 and TRBJ2-5; 8 bases are shared with TRBD2. Germline assignment: CDR1 SEHNR and CDR2 FQNEAQ (reference sequence). CDR3 length equals 13 residues. Trimming cost V 4 bases and J 6 bases; bases outside gene matches: 4. CDR3 nucleotide sequence: TGTGCCAGCAGCTCCCGGGAGGGGAAGACCCAGTACTTC. Protein sequence: CASSSREGKTQYF.

The CDR3 nucleotides are TGTGCCAGCATCCGGGACAGGGGGAATGAGCAGTTCTTC. It encodes CASIRDRGNEQFF. The chain couples TRBV3-1 (or the pseudogene TRBV3-2) to TRBJ2-1; 11 nucleotides line up with TRBD1. The CDR3 extends over 13 amino acids. V shed 7 bases and J 7 bases; nucleotides not matched to a gene: 3. The germline V gene has CDR1 LGHDT and CDR2 YNNKEL (reference sequence).

In this sample, this clone turned up a few times. The J gene is TRBJ1-2, the V gene TRBV2; 8 bases map to TRBD1. The germline V gene encodes CDR1 SNHLY and CDR2 FYNNEI. V lost 6 bases to trimming and J lost 8 bases; unmatched junction nucleotides: 5. The length of the CDR3 is 12 residues. The CDR3 is CASSGTGRGYTF. For the CDR3, the DNA is TGTGCCAGCAGCGGGACAGGTCGGGGCTACACCTTC.

This chain links TRBV5-1 with TRBJ1-2; 8 bases are a match to TRBD1. Per germline, CDR1 SGHRS and CDR2 YFSETQ. The ends lost 3 bases at V and 5 bases at J; junction bases unmatched: 6. This CDR3 is built from 14 residues. The CDR3: CASSSTGGEYGYTF. CDR3 DNA sequence: TGCGCCAGCAGCTCCACAGGGGGGGAATATGGCTACACCTTC.

CDR3: CASKETSISRTEAFF. The CDR3 region has the DNA TGTGCCAGCAAAGAAACTTCGATTAGTCGCACTGAAGCTTTCTTT. V is TRBV2 and J is TRBJ1-1; D not certain. This CDR3 spans 15 amino acids. Germline V lookup: CDR1 SNHLY, CDR2 FYNNEI. V lost 7 bases and J 4 bases, leaving 19 bases between the germline ends.

The chain uses TRBV5-6 and TRBJ2-2; TRBD2 matches 9 bases. Trimming at V came to 2 bases and at J to 4 bases, leaving 6 bases not matched to a gene. CDR3 length: 16 residues. Germline lookup yields CDR1 SGHDT and CDR2 YYEEEE. CDR3 protein: CASSFSSGGFTGELFF. DNA for the CDR3: TGTGCCAGCAGCTTTTCCAGCGGGGGGTTCACCGGGGAGCTGTTTTTT.

About this clone itself: The junction departs from germline at one end; a sequencing error may be responsible. The chain recombines TRBV15 with TRBJ2-7; 11 bases line up with TRBD1. CDR3 length: 14 residues. Per germline, CDR1 LNHNV and CDR2 YYDKDF (reference sequence). DNA of the CDR3: TGTGCCACCAGCCGGGACAGGGGGTTTAGAGAGCAATACTTC. Protein: CATSRDRGFREQYF.

This chain joins TRBV10-3 and TRBJ2-2; a weak D match, TRBD1 (5 bases). V lost 6 bases and J lost 6, with 17 bases in between. Per the germline V gene, CDR1 is ENHRY and CDR2 is SYGVKD. This CDR3 has 15 residues. CDR3 sequence: CAISLSSAGPGELFF. CDR3 coding DNA: TGTGCCATCAGCTTGAGTTCTGCAGGGCCCGGGGAGCTGTTTTTT.

The gene calls are TRBV5-1 and TRBJ1-5; a possible D gene is TRBD1 (6 bases). V shed 5 bases and J shed 3 bases, with 12 bases lying between them. The CDR3 sequence is 14 residues long. Per the germline V gene, CDR1 is SGHRS and CDR2 is YFSETQ. The CDR3 region is CASSQGGDNQPQHF. CDR3 in DNA: TGCGCCAGCAGTCAAGGGGGGGACAATCAGCCCCAGCATTTT. The variable domain in full, completed from reference TRBV5-1 and TRBJ1-5, reads KAGVTQTPRYLIKTRGQQVTLSCSPISGHRSVSWYQQTPGQGLQFLFEYFSETQRNKGNFPGRFSGRQFSNSRSEMNVSTLELGDSALYLCASSQGGDNQPQHFGDGTRLSIL.

This clone showed up just once. The rearrangement joins TRBV29-1 to TRBJ1-2; no definite D call. The CDR3 contains 11 residues. V was cut by 2 bases and J by 4 bases, with 5 bases left in between. Germline V gene data show CDR1 as SQVTM and CDR2 as ANQGSEA. DNA of the CDR3: TGCAGCGTTGAAACAAGCTATGGCTACACCTTC. Protein sequence: CSVETSYGYTF. Full variable domain (remainder filled in from reference TRBV29-1 and TRBJ1-2): SAVISQKPSRDICQRGTSLTIQCQVDSQVTMMFWYRQQPGQSLTLIATANQGSEATYESGFVIDKFPISRPNLTFSTLTVSNMSPEDSSIYLCSVETSYGYTFGSGTRLTVV.

V gene TRBV6-1 combines with J gene TRBJ1-5, with a possible D match to TRBD1 (6 bases). The V end lost 3 bases, the J end lost 7 bases, and 10 bases lay between the germline ends. Germline lookup yields CDR1 MNHNS and CDR2 SASEGT. The CDR3 has 13 residues. CDR3 sequence reads: CASSDRGLQPQHF. Written as DNA, the CDR3 is TGTGCCAGCAGTGACAGGGGTCTGCAGCCCCAGCATTTT.